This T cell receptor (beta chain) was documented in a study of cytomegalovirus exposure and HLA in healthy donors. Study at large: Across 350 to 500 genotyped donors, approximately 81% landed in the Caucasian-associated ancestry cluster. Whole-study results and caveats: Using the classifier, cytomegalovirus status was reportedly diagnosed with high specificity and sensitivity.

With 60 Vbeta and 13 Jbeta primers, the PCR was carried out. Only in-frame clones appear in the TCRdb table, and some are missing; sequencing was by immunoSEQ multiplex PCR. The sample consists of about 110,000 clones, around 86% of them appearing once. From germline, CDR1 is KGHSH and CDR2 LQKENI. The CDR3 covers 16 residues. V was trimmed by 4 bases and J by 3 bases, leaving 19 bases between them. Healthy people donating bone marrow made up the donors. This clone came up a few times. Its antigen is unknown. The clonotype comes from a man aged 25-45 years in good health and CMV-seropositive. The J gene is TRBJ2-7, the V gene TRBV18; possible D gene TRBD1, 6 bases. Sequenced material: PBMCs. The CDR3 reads CASSLSGDTGYYEQYF. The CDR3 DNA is TGTGCCAGCTCACTTTCCGGGGACACGGGGTACTACGAGCAGTACTTC.